The next 17 T cell receptor beta chains were all read from a single sample in a study of cytomegalovirus exposure and HLA in healthy donors. The table came from immunoSEQ multiplex PCR; TCRdb's copy has only in-frame clones and leaves some out. The sample has about 73,000 clones, 90% to 95% seen once; the top ten hold 3.3%. Sequenced: PBMCs. All receptors come from a man aged 18 to 30 in good health and CMV-seronegative.

The rearrangement joins TRBV9 to TRBJ1-5; perhaps TRBD1 as D (6 bases). The CDR3 is made up of 15 amino acids. Trimming took 3 bases from V and 7 from J, leaving 17 bases between them. Germline assignment: CDR1 SGDLS and CDR2 YYNGEE. CDR3 residues: CASSGGGMGSQPQHF. In DNA, the CDR3 is TGTGCCAGCAGCGGGGGGGGCATGGGGAGCCAGCCCCAGCATTTT.

CDR3 region: CASSISGGPADTQYF. CDR3 nucleotides: TGTGCCAGTAGTATTTCAGGAGGCCCCGCAGATACGCAGTATTTT. V is TRBV19 and J is TRBJ2-3; possibly TRBD2 for D (5 bases). Looked up from germline, CDR1 is LNHDA and CDR2 is SQIVND (reference sequence). This CDR3 is 15 amino acids long. V lost 3 bases and J 4 bases, leaving 14 bases between the germline ends.

This chain links TRBV6-5 with TRBJ1-1, with D possibly matching TRBD1 (5 bases). V was clipped by 6 bases and J by 3 bases, with 14 bases between them. Germline V gives CDR1 MNHEY, CDR2 SVGAGI. This CDR3 is 14 amino acids long. The CDR3 DNA reads as TGTGCCAGCAGCGTGTCGTTAGGGGACACTGAAGCTTTCTTT. Its translation is CASSVSLGDTEAFF.

This chain joins TRBV4-3 and TRBJ1-4; D not resolved. Trimming stripped 8 bases from V and 6 bases from J, with 16 bases between. From germline, CDR1 is LGHNA and CDR2 YSLEER. The CDR3 sequence is 14 residues long. The DNA of the CDR3 is TGCGCCAGCTCGCCGGGTTTGGCGGATGAAAAACTGTTTTTT. Translation: CASSPGLADEKLFF.

The genes are TRBV4-3 and TRBJ1-2, with TRBD1 as a possible D gene (5 bases). The CDR3 sequence is 16 residues long. Germline V gene data show CDR1 as LGHNA and CDR2 as YSLEER. Trimming pared 0 bases from V and 6 bases from J, leaving 17 bases between. The CDR3 DNA is TGCGCCAGCAGCCAAGATGTAAACGGGAGAGGGGATGGCTACACCTTC. Its translation: CASSQDVNGRGDGYTF.

The CDR3 DNA follows: TGTGCCAGCCACTCCCCGCGGGCTAGCACAGATACGCAGTATTTT. Translation gives CASHSPRASTDTQYF. The rearrangement links TRBV27 to TRBJ2-3; D might be TRBD2 (5 bases). The CDR3 length is 15 residues. Per germline, CDR1 MNHEY and CDR2 SMNVEV (reference sequence). Trimming removed 8 bases at V and 0 bases at J, with 15 bases between.

The rearrangement joins TRBV7-9 to TRBJ2-5; TRBD1 matches at 11 bases. Germline V CDR1 and CDR2: SEHNR, FQNEAQ (reference sequence). The CDR3 has 14 residues. J lost 9 bases, V lost 3 bases, and 6 bases had no gene match. The CDR3, as DNA: TGTGCCAGCAGCTTGGCGGACAGGGGGCCGGCCCAGTACTTC. As protein: CASSLADRGPAQYF. Together with reference TRBV7-9 and TRBJ2-5, the CDR3 gives the full variable domain: DTGVSQNPRHKITKRGQNVTFRCDPISEHNRLYWYRQTLGQGPEFLTYFQNEAQLEKSRLLSDRFSAERPKGSFSTLEIQRTEQGDSAMYLCASSLADRGPAQYFGPGTRLLVL.

The chain links TRBV27 to TRBJ2-2; tentatively, D is TRBD2 (5 bases). Trimming cost V 5 bases and J 4 bases, with 17 bases left between them. Germline V gene sequence: CDR1 MNHEY, CDR2 SMNVEV (reference sequence). This CDR3 is built from 16 residues. CDR3 sequence: CASSPRADYITGELFF. The CDR3 nucleotides are TGTGCCAGCAGTCCCCGGGCCGACTACATCACCGGGGAGCTGTTTTTT.

This chain uses TRBV13 with TRBJ2-2; D perhaps matches TRBD1 (7 bases). Germline V gene lookup returns CDR1 PRHDT and CDR2 FYEKMQ (reference sequence). This CDR3 spans 15 amino acids. V gave up 0 bases and J gave up 6 bases, with 11 bases separating them. The CDR3 loop is CASSLGRGVSGELFF. CDR3 DNA: TGTGCCAGCAGCTTAGGCAGGGGGGTCTCCGGGGAGCTGTTTTTT. Filled out from reference TRBV13 and TRBJ2-2, the complete variable domain reads AAGVIQSPRHLIKEKRETATLKCYPIPRHDTVYWYQQGPGQDPQFLISFYEKMQSDKGSIPDRFSAQQFSDYHSELNMSSLELGDSALYFCASSLGRGVSGELFFGEGSRLTVL.

The chain links TRBV27 to TRBJ1-1; D remains unclear. The CDR3 extends over 14 amino acids. Trimming removed 2 bases at V and 2 bases at J, with 9 bases between. CDR1 and CDR2 (germline): MNHEY, SMNVEV (reference sequence). CDR3 nucleotide sequence: TGTGCCAGCAGTTTAAGTGGTAGCAACACTGAAGCTTTCTTT. Amino acids: CASSLSGSNTEAFF.

This chain joins TRBV28 and TRBJ2-7; 9 bases are shared with TRBD1. The CDR3 is 16 amino acids. CDR1 and CDR2 (germline): MDHEN, SYDVKM. Trimming took 5 bases from V and 2 from J; bases not matched to a gene: 10. The CDR3 spells CASSGSWTGEPYEQYF. The DNA of the CDR3 is TGTGCCAGCAGTGGCTCCTGGACAGGGGAACCCTACGAGCAGTACTTC.

V usage is TRBV7-8 and J usage is TRBJ1-2, with D unresolved. This CDR3 is 12 amino acids long. V lost 3 bases, J lost 6 bases, and 8 bases lay in between. CDR1 is SGHVS, CDR2 FQNEAQ, per germline. In DNA, the CDR3 is TGTGCCAGCAGCTTCTCAGCGGATGGCTACACCTTC. It specifies CASSFSADGYTF.

The CDR3 DNA follows: TGTGCCAGCAGCTTAGGAGGGAATGGAGAGACCCAGTACTTC. This sequence encodes CASSLGGNGETQYF. V usage is TRBV11-1 and J usage is TRBJ2-5; TRBD2 might be the D (5 bases). The CDR3 totals 14 residues. Trimming cost V 1 base and J 4 bases, with 10 bases left between them. Looked up from germline, CDR1 is SGHAT and CDR2 is FQDESV (reference sequence).

This chain joins TRBV19 and TRBJ1-1; D is uncertain. Trimming pared 4 bases from V and 7 bases from J, leaving 7 bases between. This CDR3 region has 11 residues. Germline assignment: CDR1 LNHDA and CDR2 SQIVND (reference sequence). CDR3 nucleotide sequence: TGTGCCAGTAGTAACGGGGTTGAAGCTTTCTTT. As protein: CASSNGVEAFF.

The rearrangement links TRBV9 to TRBJ2-1; the match to TRBD2 covers 11 bases. The CDR3 covers 15 residues. From germline, CDR1 is SGDLS and CDR2 YYNGEE. The V and J ends lost 6 bases and 10 bases, in that order; junction bases with no gene match: 12. The DNA of the CDR3 is TGTGCCAGCACCGGTAGCGGGGGGGCGGGACAGGAGCAGTTCTTC. This gives the protein CASTGSGGAGQEQFF. Drawing the rest from reference TRBV9 and TRBJ2-1, the complete variable domain is DSGVTQTPKHLITATGQRVTLRCSPRSGDLSVYWYQQSLDQGLQFLIQYYNGEERAKGNILERFSAQQFPDLHSELNLSSLELGDSALYFCASTGSGGAGQEQFFGPGTRLTVL.

This clone was recorded once. The rearrangement links TRBV19 to TRBJ1-3; TRBD1 is a possible D gene (6 bases). CDR1 is LNHDA and CDR2 is SQIVND in the germline V gene (reference sequence). The V end lost 4 bases, the J end lost 0 bases, and 10 bases lay between the germline ends. This CDR3 region has 15 residues. CDR3 bases: TGTGCCAGTAGTACAACAGGGATCTCTGGAAACACCATATATTTT. It encodes CASSTTGISGNTIYF.

The chain recombines TRBV19 with TRBJ2-7; TRBD1 agrees at 7 bases. Germline CDR1 reads LNHDA; CDR2 reads SQIVND (reference sequence). J lost 5 bases, V lost 5 bases, and 3 bases had no gene match. The CDR3 contains 12 residues. The CDR3 here is CASSDRVDEQYF. In DNA form, the CDR3 reads TGTGCCAGTAGTGACAGGGTGGACGAGCAGTACTTC.